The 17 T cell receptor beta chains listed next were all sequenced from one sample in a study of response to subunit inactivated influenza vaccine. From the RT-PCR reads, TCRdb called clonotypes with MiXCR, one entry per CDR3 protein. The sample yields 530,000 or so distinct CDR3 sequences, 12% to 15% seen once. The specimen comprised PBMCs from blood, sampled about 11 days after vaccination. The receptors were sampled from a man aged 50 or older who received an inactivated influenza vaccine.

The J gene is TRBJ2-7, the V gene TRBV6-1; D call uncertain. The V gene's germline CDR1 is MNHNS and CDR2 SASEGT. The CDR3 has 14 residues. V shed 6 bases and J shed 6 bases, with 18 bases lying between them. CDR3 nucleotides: TGTGCCAGCAGCAAGGCAGGCCTAGAAGGCGAGCAGTACTTC. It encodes CASSKAGLEGEQYF.

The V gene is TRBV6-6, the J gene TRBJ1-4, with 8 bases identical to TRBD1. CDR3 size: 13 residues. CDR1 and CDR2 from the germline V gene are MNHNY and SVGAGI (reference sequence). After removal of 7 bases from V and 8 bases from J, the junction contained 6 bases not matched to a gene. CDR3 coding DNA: TGTGCCAGCACCGACAGGGGTTGGGAAAAACTGTTTTTT. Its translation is CASTDRGWEKLFF.

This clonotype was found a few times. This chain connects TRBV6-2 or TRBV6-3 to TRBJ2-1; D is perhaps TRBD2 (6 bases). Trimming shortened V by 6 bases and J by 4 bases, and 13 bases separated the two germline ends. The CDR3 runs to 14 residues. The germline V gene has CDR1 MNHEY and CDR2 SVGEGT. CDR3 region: CASRATGAYNEQFF. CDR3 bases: TGTGCCAGCAGAGCGACGGGAGCATACAATGAGCAGTTCTTC.

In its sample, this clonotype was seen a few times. In nucleotides, the CDR3 is TGTGCCAGCGGAAAGAACCCCGGGACTAGCGGTGAGCAGTACTTC. Protein product: CASGKNPGTSGEQYF. The chain recombines TRBV7-9 with TRBJ2-7; TRBD2 agrees at 11 bases. The CDR3 length is 15 residues. Trimming cost V 8 bases and J 7 bases; bases outside gene matches: 13. Germline assignment: CDR1 SEHNR and CDR2 FQNEAQ (reference sequence).

Written as DNA, the CDR3 is TGTGCCATCAGTGGCCCTGGTGTCTACAATGAGCAGTTCTTC. It encodes CAISGPGVYNEQFF. The chain uses TRBV10-3 and TRBJ2-1; D gene unclear. CDR3 length: 14 residues. CDR1 is ENHRY and CDR2 is SYGVKD in the germline V gene. V was pared by 4 bases and J by 3 bases, with 10 bases between.

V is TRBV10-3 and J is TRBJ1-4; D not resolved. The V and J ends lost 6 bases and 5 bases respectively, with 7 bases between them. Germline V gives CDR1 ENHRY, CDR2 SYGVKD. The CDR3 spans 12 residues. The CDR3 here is CAISGANEKLFF. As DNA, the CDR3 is TGTGCCATCAGCGGAGCGAATGAAAAACTGTTTTTT.

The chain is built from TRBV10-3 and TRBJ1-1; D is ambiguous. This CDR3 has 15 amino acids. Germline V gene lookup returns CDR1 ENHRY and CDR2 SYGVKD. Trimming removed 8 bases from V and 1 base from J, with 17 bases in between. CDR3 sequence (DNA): TGTGCCATCTCAGCCGAAAGTCGTGGGAACACTGAAGCTTTCTTT. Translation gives CAISAESRGNTEAFF.

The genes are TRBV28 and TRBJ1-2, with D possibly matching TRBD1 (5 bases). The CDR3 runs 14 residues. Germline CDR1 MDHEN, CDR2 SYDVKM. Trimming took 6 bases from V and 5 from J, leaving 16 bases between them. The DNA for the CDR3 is TGTGCCAGCAGGCTACAGGAATTTGAGTATGGCTACACCTTC. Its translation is CASRLQEFEYGYTF.

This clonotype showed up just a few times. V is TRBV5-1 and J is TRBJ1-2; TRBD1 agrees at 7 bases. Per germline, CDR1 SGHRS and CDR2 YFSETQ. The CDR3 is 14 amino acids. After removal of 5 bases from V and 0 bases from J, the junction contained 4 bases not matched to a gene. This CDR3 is CASRPGGTNYGYTF. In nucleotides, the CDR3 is TGCGCCAGCAGGCCAGGGGGGACTAACTATGGCTACACCTTC.

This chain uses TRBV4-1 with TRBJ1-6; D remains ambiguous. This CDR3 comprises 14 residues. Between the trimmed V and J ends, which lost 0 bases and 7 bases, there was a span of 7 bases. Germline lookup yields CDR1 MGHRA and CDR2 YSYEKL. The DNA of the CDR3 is TGCGCCAGCAGCCAAGAGTGGGGAAATTCACCCCTCCACTTT. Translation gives CASSQEWGNSPLHF.

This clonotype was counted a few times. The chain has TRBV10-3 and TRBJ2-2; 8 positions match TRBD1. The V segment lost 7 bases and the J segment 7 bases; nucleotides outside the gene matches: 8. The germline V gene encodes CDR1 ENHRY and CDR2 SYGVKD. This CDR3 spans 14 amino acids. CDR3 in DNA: TGTGCCATCACCCCCAGGGGGCTTGGCGGGGAGCTGTTTTTT. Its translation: CAITPRGLGGELFF.

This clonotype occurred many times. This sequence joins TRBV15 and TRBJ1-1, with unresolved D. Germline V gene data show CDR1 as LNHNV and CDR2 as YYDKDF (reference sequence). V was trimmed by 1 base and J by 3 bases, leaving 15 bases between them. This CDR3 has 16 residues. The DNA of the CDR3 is TGTGCCACCAGCAGAGCCAGGCTCCTCCCGGACACTGAAGCTTTCTTT. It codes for CATSRARLLPDTEAFF.

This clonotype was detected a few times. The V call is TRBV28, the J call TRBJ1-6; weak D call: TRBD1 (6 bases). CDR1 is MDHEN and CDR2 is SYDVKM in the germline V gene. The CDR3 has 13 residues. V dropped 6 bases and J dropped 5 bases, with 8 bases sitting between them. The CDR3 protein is CASRGGNNSPLHF. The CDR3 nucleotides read TGTGCCAGCAGAGGGGGAAATAATTCACCCCTCCACTTT.

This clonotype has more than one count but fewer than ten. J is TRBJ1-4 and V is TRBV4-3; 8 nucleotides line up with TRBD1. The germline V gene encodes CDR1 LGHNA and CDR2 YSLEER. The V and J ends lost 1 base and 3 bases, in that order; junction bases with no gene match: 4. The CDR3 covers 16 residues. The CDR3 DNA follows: TGCGCCAGCAGCCAAGCCCCACAGGGGGCTAATGAAAAACTGTTTTTT. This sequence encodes CASSQAPQGANEKLFF.

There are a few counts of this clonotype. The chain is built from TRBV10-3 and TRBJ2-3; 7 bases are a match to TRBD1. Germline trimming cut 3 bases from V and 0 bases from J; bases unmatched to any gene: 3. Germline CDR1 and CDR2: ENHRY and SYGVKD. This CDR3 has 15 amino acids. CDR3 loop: CAISDGDSSTDTQYF. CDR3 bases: TGTGCCATCAGTGATGGGGACAGCAGCACAGATACGCAGTATTTT.

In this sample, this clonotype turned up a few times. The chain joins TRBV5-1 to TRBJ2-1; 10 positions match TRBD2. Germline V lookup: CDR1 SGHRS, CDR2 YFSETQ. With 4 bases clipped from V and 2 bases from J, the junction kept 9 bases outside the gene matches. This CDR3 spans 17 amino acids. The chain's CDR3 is CASSPPGLAGAYNEQFF. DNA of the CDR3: TGCGCCAGCAGCCCACCCGGGCTAGCGGGGGCCTACAATGAGCAGTTCTTC.

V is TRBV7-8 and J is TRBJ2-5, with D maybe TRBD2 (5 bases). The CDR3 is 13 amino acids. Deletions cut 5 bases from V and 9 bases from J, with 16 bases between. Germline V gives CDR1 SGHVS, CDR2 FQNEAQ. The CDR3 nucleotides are TGTGCCAGCAGCCGAACGGACTTGCAGTCCCAGTACTTC. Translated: CASSRTDLQSQYF.